Sequencing of this TCR beta chain was carried out in a study of cytomegalovirus exposure and HLA in healthy donors. General study findings and limits: Presence/absence analyses assumed roughly uniform sequencing depth across donors. In a later analysis, common viral pathogens appeared linked to several of the most significant clusters. Serostatus for CMV was the only available immune exposure information.

Both 60 Vbeta primers and 13 Jbeta primers went into the PCR. Here immunoSEQ multiplex PCR was the method, and the copy in TCRdb shows in-frame clones only, minus some. The top ten hold approximately 2.5% of the sample, which has 250,000 to 350,000 clones, more than 55% seen once. As regards this clone: Its specificity is unknown.

V dropped 4 bases and J dropped 4; count of bases not matched to a gene: 7. The CDR3 covers 15 residues. The germline V gene encodes CDR1 SGHDT and CDR2 YYEEEE. The chain recombines TRBV5-6 with TRBJ2-5; 10 bases match TRBD2. Sequenced: PBMCs. The receptor was derived from a female donor in good health and CMV-seronegative. DNA for the CDR3: TGTGCCAGCAGCCCCAAGCGGGAGGGCGGAGAGACCCAGTACTTC. This sequence encodes CASSPKREGGETQYF.